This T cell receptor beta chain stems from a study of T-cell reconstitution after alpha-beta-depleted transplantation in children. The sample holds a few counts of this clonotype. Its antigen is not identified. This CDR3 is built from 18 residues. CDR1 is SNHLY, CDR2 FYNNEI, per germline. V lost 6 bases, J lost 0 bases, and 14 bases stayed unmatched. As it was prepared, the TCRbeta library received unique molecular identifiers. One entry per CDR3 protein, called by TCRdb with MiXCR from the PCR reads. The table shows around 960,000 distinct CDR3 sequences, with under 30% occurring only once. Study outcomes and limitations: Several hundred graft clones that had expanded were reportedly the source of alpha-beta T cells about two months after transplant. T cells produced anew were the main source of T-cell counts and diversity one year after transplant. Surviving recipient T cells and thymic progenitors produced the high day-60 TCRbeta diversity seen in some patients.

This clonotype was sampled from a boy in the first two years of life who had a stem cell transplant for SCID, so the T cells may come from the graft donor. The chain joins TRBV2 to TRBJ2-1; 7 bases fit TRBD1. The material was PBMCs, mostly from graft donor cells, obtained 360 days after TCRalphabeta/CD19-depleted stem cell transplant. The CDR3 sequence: CASRAPGTVHISYNEQFF. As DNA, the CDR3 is TGTGCCAGCAGGGCTCCCGGGACAGTCCACATCTCCTACAATGAGCAGTTCTTC.